This passage covers 23 T cell receptor beta chains from one sample sequenced in a study of CD8+CD57+ T cells in acquired aplastic anemia. For CDR3 and TCR beta VDJ profiling, genomic DNA was the template used. One entry per CDR3 protein, called by TCRdb with MiXCR from the reads. Of roughly 500,000 distinct CDR3 sequences listed, 25% to 40% are singletons. Sequencing involved patients with CD8+CD57+ cell expansion previously shown by flow cytometry. Sample: sorted CD4+, CD8+, or CD8+CD57+ T cells (not recorded which) from PBMCs. All receptors come from a human donor with aplastic anemia.

The rearrangement uses TRBV30 and TRBJ1-2, with D uncertain. CDR1 and CDR2 from the germline V gene are GTSNPN and SVGIG (reference sequence). The CDR3 totals 13 residues. Between the trimmed V and J ends, which lost 0 bases and 7 bases, there was a span of 12 bases. CDR3 loop: CAWSVHRSGGYTF. The CDR3 DNA follows: TGTGCCTGGAGTGTCCATAGGTCAGGTGGCTACACCTTC.

There are many counts of this clonotype. V and J are TRBV29-1 and TRBJ2-5; 8 positions agree with TRBD1. The CDR3 length is 14 residues. V dropped 7 bases and J dropped 5; count of bases not matched to a gene: 12. From germline, CDR1 is SQVTM and CDR2 ANQGSEA. CDR3 bases: TGCAGCGCATCGAGACAGGGGTTATCGGAGACCCAGTACTTC. Protein product: CSASRQGLSETQYF. Complete variable domain (other parts from reference TRBV29-1 and TRBJ2-5): SAVISQKPSRDICQRGTSLTIQCQVDSQVTMMFWYRQQPGQSLTLIATANQGSEATYESGFVIDKFPISRPNLTFSTLTVSNMSPEDSSIYLCSASRQGLSETQYFGPGTRLLVL.

In its sample, this clonotype was seen a few times. V usage is TRBV7-6 and J usage is TRBJ2-5; 9 positions match TRBD1. Germline assignment: CDR1 SGHVS and CDR2 FNYEAQ. The CDR3 loop spans 15 amino acids. J lost 5 bases, V lost 3 bases, and 7 bases had no gene match. CDR3 residues: CASSFGQGRMETQYF. The CDR3 DNA is TGTGCCAGCAGCTTTGGACAGGGGAGGATGGAGACCCAGTACTTC. The whole variable domain, filled in from reference TRBV7-6 and TRBJ2-5, reads GAGVSQSPRYKVTKRGQDVALRCDPISGHVSLYWYRQALGQGPEFLTYFNYEAQQDKSGLPNDRFSAERPEGSISTLTIQRTEQRDSAMYRCASSFGQGRMETQYFGPGTRLLVL.

As for this clonotype: An end of the junction differs from the germline gene, which may be a read error. The gene calls are TRBV6-1 and TRBJ1-3, with unresolved D. The CDR3 has 14 amino acids. Germline values: CDR1 MNHNS, CDR2 SASEGT. DNA of the CDR3: TGTGCCAGCAATGAACTAGTGGCTGGAAACACCATATATTTT. Its translation: CASNELVAGNTIYF.

This clonotype was observed at least ten times. V usage is TRBV11-2 and J usage is TRBJ1-2; the D is unclear. Germline CDR1 SGHAT, CDR2 FQNNGV. The CDR3 length is 15 residues. Trimming left V 1 base short and J 4 bases short, with 13 bases between. CDR3 amino acids: CASSLGVRGSYGYTF. The CDR3 bases are TGTGCCAGCAGCTTAGGGGTACGGGGTTCCTATGGCTACACCTTC.

On this clonotype itself: A read error may explain this, as a much larger clone is one base away. This chain uses TRBV5-1 with TRBJ1-6, with a tentative D call TRBD1 (5 bases). The germline CDR1 and CDR2 sequences are SGHRS and YFSETQ. Trimming pared 0 bases from V and 9 bases from J, leaving 10 bases between. The CDR3 sequence is 14 residues long. The CDR3 DNA reads as TGCGCCAGCAGCTTGGCCTCGCAGGGTTCACCCCTCCACTTT. Residues: CASSLASQGSPLHF.

V and J are TRBV2 and TRBJ2-1; 12 nucleotides align to TRBD2. This CDR3 is built from 17 residues. V trimming: 6 bases; J trimming: 9 bases; junction bases outside the gene matches: 15. The germline gives CDR1 SNHLY, CDR2 FYNNEI. The CDR3 is CASSSGPSGRDLGEQFF. In nucleotides, the CDR3 is TGTGCCAGCAGCTCGGGTCCTAGCGGGAGGGATCTGGGTGAGCAGTTCTTC.

The chain is built from TRBV7-3 and TRBJ2-3; 9 nucleotides match TRBD2. V shed 1 base and J 11 bases; nucleotides not matched to a gene: 13. The germline V gene encodes CDR1 SGHTA and CDR2 FQGTGA. This CDR3 is built from 16 residues. The CDR3 DNA is TGTGCCAGCAGCTTAAGTAGCGGGGGTGGTCACAATGAGCAGTATTTT. It yields the protein CASSLSSGGGHNEQYF.

This clonotype was detected only a few times. V usage is TRBV7-6 and J usage is TRBJ2-3; D gene ambiguous. The CDR3 is 15 amino acids. The V gene lost 4 bases and the J gene lost 6 bases, with 17 bases spanning the gap. Germline V gene lookup returns CDR1 SGHVS and CDR2 FNYEAQ. The CDR3 sequence is CASSSGLPPRDTQYF. CDR3 bases: TGTGCCAGCAGCTCGGGCCTTCCCCCGAGGGATACGCAGTATTTT.

The chain links TRBV3-1 to TRBJ1-1, with a weak D call TRBD1 (5 bases). Trimming removed 0 bases from V and 2 bases from J, with 10 bases in between. This CDR3 comprises 15 residues. Germline assignment: CDR1 LGHDT and CDR2 YNNKEL (reference sequence). The CDR3 reads CASSQDWGTNTEAFF. The DNA of the CDR3 is TGTGCCAGCAGCCAAGATTGGGGGACCAACACTGAAGCTTTCTTT.

To note about this clonotype: The final CDR3 position lacks the conserved phenylalanine or tryptophan, pointing to a likely read error. Because the CDR3's place on the DNA is in doubt, the DNA is left out and the CDR3 is given as listed by TCRdb. V is TRBV15 and J is TRBJ1-6. The CDR3 has 10 residues if both end residues are counted. Germline assignment: CDR1 LNHNV and CDR2 YYDKDF (reference sequence). CDR3 loop: CATSRDPLST.

The rearrangement joins TRBV2 to TRBJ2-1, with 8 bases that match TRBD2. This CDR3 has 14 amino acids. Germline CDR1 and CDR2: SNHLY and FYNNEI. V shed 6 bases, J shed 6 bases, and the junction held 7 bases outside the gene matches. CDR3 DNA: TGTGCCAGCAGCCTCGCGGGAGGTACCAATGAGCAGTTCTTC. This encodes CASSLAGGTNEQFF.

This clonotype has at least ten counts. The chain uses TRBV7-9 and TRBJ1-2; D gene unclear. V lost 3 bases, J lost 0 bases, and 14 bases lay in between. This CDR3 spans 16 amino acids. Germline CDR1 reads SEHNR; CDR2 reads FQNEAQ (reference sequence). The CDR3 loop is CASSLGLDGANYGYTF. CDR3 DNA: TGTGCCAGCAGCTTGGGCCTTGACGGCGCTAACTATGGCTACACCTTC.

At least ten counts were recorded for this clonotype. The gene calls are TRBV20-1 and TRBJ2-7; 9 nucleotides align to TRBD2. Germline CDR1 and CDR2: DFQATT and SNEGSKA (reference sequence). The CDR3 sequence is 13 residues long. V lost 2 bases and J lost 3; bases outside the gene matches: 2. In DNA form, the CDR3 reads TGCAGTGCTAGAAAAGCGGGGGGCTACGAGCAGTACTTC. Its translation: CSARKAGGYEQYF.

The rearrangement links TRBV25-1 to TRBJ2-7, with 7 bases fitting TRBD1. Looked up from germline, CDR1 is MGHDK and CDR2 is SYGVNS. The junction had 12 bases not matched to a gene; V was cut back by 7 bases and J by 6 bases. The CDR3 runs to 14 residues. CDR3 DNA sequence: TGTGCCAGCAATATTGACAGGGTCGGTTCCGAGCAGTACTTC. Protein product: CASNIDRVGSEQYF.

This clonotype came up a few times. V is TRBV19 and J is TRBJ1-6; weak D call: TRBD1 (6 bases). Deletions cut 4 bases from V and 7 bases from J, with 14 bases between. This CDR3 comprises 15 residues. Germline V lookup: CDR1 LNHDA, CDR2 SQIVND (reference sequence). CDR3 DNA sequence: TGTGCCAGTAGTAGTAATGGACAGCGGAATTCACCCCTCCACTTT. Amino acids: CASSSNGQRNSPLHF.

The chain is built from TRBV19 and TRBJ1-4, with D perhaps matching TRBD1 (6 bases). Looked up from germline, CDR1 is LNHDA and CDR2 is SQIVND (reference sequence). This CDR3 comprises 17 residues. V lost 5 bases and J lost 4, with 20 bases in between. This CDR3 is CASSERRGRGNNEKLFF. CDR3 bases: TGTGCCAGTAGTGAGAGAAGGGGGAGAGGTAATAATGAAAAACTGTTTTTT.

This clonotype was observed at least ten times. J is TRBJ1-6 and V is TRBV7-6; possibly TRBD1 for D (6 bases). Trimming pared 6 bases from V and 7 bases from J, leaving 16 bases between. This CDR3 contains 15 residues. Looked up from germline, CDR1 is SGHVS and CDR2 is FNYEAQ. The CDR3 nucleotides read TGTGCCAGCAGTTCCCGGGGGCCGGAAAATTCACCCCTCCACTTT. This encodes CASSSRGPENSPLHF.

This clonotype showed up many times. The V gene is TRBV2, the J gene TRBJ1-6, with D tentatively TRBD1 (6 bases). CDR3 length: 15 amino acids. The germline V and J ends were trimmed by 3 bases and 6 bases, with 12 bases remaining between them. CDR1 and CDR2 (germline): SNHLY, FYNNEI. The CDR3, as DNA: TGTGCCAGCAGTGACCAACAGGGAGGTAATTCACCCCTCCACTTT. It yields the protein CASSDQQGGNSPLHF.

In the case of this clonotype: The germline gene is not matched at one end of the junction; a read error may be the cause. The chain joins TRBV20-1 to TRBJ2-1; TRBD2 agrees at 8 bases. The CDR3 consists of 13 residues. Germline V gene lookup returns CDR1 DFQATT and CDR2 SNEGSKA (reference sequence). CDR3: CGAWTSRGNEQFF. For the CDR3, the DNA is TGCGGTGCTTGGACTAGCAGGGGCAATGAGCAGTTCTTC.

The V gene is TRBV20-1, the J gene TRBJ2-1; 9 bases are a match to TRBD2. V trimming: 6 bases; J trimming: 2 bases; junction bases outside the gene matches: 5. CDR1 is DFQATT, CDR2 SNEGSKA, per germline (reference sequence). The CDR3 covers 14 residues. The CDR3 loop reads CSAESGGPYNEQFF. CDR3 nucleotide sequence: TGCAGTGCGGAAAGCGGGGGGCCCTACAATGAGCAGTTCTTC.

Turning to this clonotype: The germline gene is not matched at one end of the junction; a read error may be the cause. The chain couples TRBV24-1 to TRBJ1-5, with 8 bases matching TRBD1. The germline CDR1 and CDR2 sequences are KGHDR and SFDVKD. This CDR3 comprises 17 residues. Here the CDR3 reads CATSDTGGDDSGQPLHF. The DNA of the CDR3 is TGTGCCACCAGTGATACAGGGGGTGACGATTCGGGTCAGCCCCTGCATTTT.

The chain links TRBV7-9 to TRBJ1-2; D remains unclear. Trimming left V 11 bases short and J 4 bases short, with 23 bases between. Germline CDR1 reads SEHNR; CDR2 reads FQNEAQ (reference sequence). CDR3 length: 15 residues. The CDR3 sequence is CAWSVRLERRYGYTF. DNA of the CDR3: TGTGCCTGGAGTGTACGGCTTGAGAGACGCTATGGCTACACCTTC.